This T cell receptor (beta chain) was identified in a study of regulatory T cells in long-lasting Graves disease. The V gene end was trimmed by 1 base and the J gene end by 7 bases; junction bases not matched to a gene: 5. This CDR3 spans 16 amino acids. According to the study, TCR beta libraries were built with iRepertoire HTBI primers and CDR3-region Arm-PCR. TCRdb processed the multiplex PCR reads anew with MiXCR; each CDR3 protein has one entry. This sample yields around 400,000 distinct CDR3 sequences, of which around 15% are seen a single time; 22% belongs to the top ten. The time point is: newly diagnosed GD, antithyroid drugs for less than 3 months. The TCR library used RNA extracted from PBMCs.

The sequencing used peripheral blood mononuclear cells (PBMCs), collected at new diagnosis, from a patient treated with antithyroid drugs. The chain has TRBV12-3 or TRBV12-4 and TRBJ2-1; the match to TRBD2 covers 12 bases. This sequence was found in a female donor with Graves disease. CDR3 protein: CASSLERLAGGNEQFF. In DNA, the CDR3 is TGTGCCAGCAGTTTAGAGAGGCTAGCGGGGGGGAATGAGCAGTTCTTC.